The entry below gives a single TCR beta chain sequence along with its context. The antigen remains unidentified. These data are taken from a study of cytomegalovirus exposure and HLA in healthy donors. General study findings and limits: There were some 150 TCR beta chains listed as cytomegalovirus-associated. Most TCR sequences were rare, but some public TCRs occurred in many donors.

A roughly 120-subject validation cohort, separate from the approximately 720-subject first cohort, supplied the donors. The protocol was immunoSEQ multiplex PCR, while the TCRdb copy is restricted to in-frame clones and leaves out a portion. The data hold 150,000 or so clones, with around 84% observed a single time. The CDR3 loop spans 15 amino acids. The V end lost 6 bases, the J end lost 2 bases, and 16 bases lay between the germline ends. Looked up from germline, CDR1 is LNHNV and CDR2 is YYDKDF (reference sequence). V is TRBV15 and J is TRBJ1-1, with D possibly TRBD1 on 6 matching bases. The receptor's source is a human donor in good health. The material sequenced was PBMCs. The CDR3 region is CATSPRSRGNTEAFF. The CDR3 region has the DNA TGTGCCACCAGTCCCAGGTCCAGGGGAAACACTGAAGCTTTCTTT.